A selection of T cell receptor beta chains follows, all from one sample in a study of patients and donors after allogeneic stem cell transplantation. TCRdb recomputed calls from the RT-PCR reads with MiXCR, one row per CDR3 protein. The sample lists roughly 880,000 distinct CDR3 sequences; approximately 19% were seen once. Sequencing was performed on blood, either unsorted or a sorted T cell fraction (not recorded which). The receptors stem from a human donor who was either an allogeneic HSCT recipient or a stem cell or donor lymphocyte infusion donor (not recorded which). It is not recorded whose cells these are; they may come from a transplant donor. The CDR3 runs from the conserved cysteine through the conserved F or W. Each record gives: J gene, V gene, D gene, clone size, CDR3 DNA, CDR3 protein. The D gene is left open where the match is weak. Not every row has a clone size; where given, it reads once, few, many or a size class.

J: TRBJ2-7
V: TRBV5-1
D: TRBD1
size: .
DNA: TGCGCCAGCAGCTTGGCACAGGGGGCGTTATTCTACGAGCAGTACTTC
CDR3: CASSLAQGALFYEQYF

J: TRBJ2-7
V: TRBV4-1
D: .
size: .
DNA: TGCGCCAGCAGCCAAGTTGGTCAGACCTACGAGCAGTACTTC
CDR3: CASSQVGQTYEQYF

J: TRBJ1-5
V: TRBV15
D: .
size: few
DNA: TGTGCCACCAGCAGGGCCAGACAGTACAATCAGCCCCAGCATTTT
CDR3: CATSRARQYNQPQHF

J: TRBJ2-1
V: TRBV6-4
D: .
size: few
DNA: TGTGCCAGCAGTGACTCGATCGCTGACCAGTTCTTC
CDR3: CASSDSIADQFF

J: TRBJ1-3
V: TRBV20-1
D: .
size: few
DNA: TGCAGTGCTAGAGTCCGTGGGCATGGAAACACCATATATTTT
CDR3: CSARVRGHGNTIYF

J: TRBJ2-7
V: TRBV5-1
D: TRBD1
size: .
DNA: TGCGCCAGCAGCTTGAAGGGGGCAGGGGGCTCCTACGAGCAGTACTTC
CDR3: CASSLKGAGGSYEQYF

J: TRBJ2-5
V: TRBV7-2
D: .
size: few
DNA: TGTGCCAGCAGCTCCTGGGCGGAAAAAGAGACCCAGTACTTC
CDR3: CASSSWAEKETQYF

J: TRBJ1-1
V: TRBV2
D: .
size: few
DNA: TGTGCCAGCACCTTCCGTGGGGGGGCGAGTGGGAACACTGAAGCTTTCTTT
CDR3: CASTFRGGASGNTEAFF

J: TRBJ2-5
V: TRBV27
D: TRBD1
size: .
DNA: TGTGCCAGCAGGCAAGGACAGGGTGATGTGGAGACCCAGTACTTC
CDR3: CASRQGQGDVETQYF

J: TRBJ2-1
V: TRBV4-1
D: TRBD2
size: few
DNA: TGCGCCAGCAGCCAACCGACTAGCGGATACTACAATGAGCAGTTCTTC
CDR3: CASSQPTSGYYNEQFF

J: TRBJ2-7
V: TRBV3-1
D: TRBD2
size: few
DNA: TGTGCCAGCAGCCAAGTTGGACTAGCGGGGTCTAGTAACACCTACGAGCAGTACTTC
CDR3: CASSQVGLAGSSNTYEQYF

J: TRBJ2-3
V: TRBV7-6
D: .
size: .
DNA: TGTGCCAGCAGCTTAGCAAGCCTAGTCGGCACAGATACGCAGTATTTT
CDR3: CASSLASLVGTDTQYF

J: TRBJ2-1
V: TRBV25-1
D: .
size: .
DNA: TGTGCCAGCATCCCTGAGGAGGCCAATGAGCAGTTCTTC
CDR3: CASIPEEANEQFF

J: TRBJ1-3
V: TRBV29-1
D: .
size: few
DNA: TGCAGCGTTGAAGTTGACGGAAGCTCTGGAAACACCATATATTTT
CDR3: CSVEVDGSSGNTIYF

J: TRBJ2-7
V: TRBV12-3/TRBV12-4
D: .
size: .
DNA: TGTGCCAGCAGTCCGACAAAATACGAGCAGTACTTC
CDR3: CASSPTKYEQYF

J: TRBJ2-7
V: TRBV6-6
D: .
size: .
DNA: TGTGCCAGCAGTTACGACGGGTCCGAGCAGTACTTC
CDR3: CASSYDGSEQYF

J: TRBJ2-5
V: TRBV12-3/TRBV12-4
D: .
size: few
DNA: TGTGCCAGCAGTTTAAAGGGGGGAGAGACCCAGTACTTC
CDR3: CASSLKGGETQYF

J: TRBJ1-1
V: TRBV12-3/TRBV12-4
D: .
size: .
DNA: TGTGCCAGCAGTTTAGCTCCGATGGGGCAGTTGAACACTGAAGCTTTCTTT
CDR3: CASSLAPMGQLNTEAFF

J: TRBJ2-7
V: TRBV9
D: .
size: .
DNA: TGTGCCAGCAGTCCCAGGGAGTCTTGGGAGCAGTACTTC
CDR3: CASSPRESWEQYF

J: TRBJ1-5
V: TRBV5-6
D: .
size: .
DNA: TGTGCCAGCAGCTTACTACAGGGTAGGAGCAATCAGCCCCAGCATTTT
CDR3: CASSLLQGRSNQPQHF

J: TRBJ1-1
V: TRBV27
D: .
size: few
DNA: TGTGCCAGCAGTTTTGGAGTTATGAACACTGAAGCTTTCTTT
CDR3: CASSFGVMNTEAFF

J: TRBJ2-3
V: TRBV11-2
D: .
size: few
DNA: TGTGCCAGCAGCTGGGTAGGCACAGATACGCAGTATTTT
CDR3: CASSWVGTDTQYF

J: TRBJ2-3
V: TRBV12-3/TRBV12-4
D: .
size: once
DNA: TGTGCCAGCAGTTCCCCATGGGGGGCCGACACAGATACGCAGTATTTT
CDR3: CASSSPWGADTDTQYF

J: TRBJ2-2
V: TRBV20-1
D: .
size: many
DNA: TGCAGTGCCGGCGGACCCTCAAACACCGGGGAGCTGTTTTTT
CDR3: CSAGGPSNTGELFF

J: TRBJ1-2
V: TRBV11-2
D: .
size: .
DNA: TGTGCCAGCAGCTCTCCCCAGGAAGGCTATGGCTACACCTTC
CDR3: CASSSPQEGYGYTF

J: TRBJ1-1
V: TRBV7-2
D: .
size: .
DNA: TGTGCCAGCAGCTTAGATCTGGGGGGGAGCACTGAAGCTTTCTTT
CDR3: CASSLDLGGSTEAFF

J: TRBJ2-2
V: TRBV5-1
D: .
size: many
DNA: TGCGCCAGCAGCTTGGACGGGGGAGGCACCGGGGAGCTGTTTTTT
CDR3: CASSLDGGGTGELFF

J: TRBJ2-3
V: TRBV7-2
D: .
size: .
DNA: TGTGCCAGCAGCCCCGTAGGGGGGCGAGCAGATACGCAGTATTTT
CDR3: CASSPVGGRADTQYF

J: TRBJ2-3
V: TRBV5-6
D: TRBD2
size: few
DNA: TGTGCCAGCAGCGCCGGGACTAGCGGGAGAGGAGATACGCAGTATTTT
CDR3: CASSAGTSGRGDTQYF

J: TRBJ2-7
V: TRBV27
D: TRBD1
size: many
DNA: TGTGCCAGCAGTTTTGGGGACAGTACCTACGAGCAGTACTTC
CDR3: CASSFGDSTYEQYF